The present TCR beta chain was sequenced within a study of T cell responses to AZD1222 COVID-19 vaccine. Study observations and caveats: Most donors were white British, females outnumbered males, and clonal diversity was possibly underestimated. The study reported that nearly half of spike-specific TCRs target unmutated variant regions. Repertoire sampling was restricted to post-peak T cell response timepoints.

Remarks on this clone: Its specificity is unknown.

TCRdb's table, derived via immunoSEQ multiplex PCR, lists solely in-frame clones and lacks some. This repertoire shows about 110,000 clones, roughly 90% found once; its top ten account for about 3%. Sequencing was performed on peripheral blood, taken on day 0 of MenACWY control vaccination. The sequence was obtained from an adult in good health.

Written as DNA, the CDR3 is TGCGCCAGCAGTGAGAGGATGGGACAGCTAGTCCTATACGAGCAGTACTTC. It translates to CASSERMGQLVLYEQYF. The chain joins TRBV10-2 to TRBJ2-7; the match to TRBD1 covers 7 bases. Germline CDR1 reads WSHSY; CDR2 reads SAAADI. The V and J ends lost 2 bases and 4 bases, in that order; junction bases with no gene match: 14. This CDR3 comprises 17 residues.